What follows describes a single T cell receptor (beta chain). Its target is not known. The data derive from a study of vaccination and CD4 T cells after COVID-19. Study details: The BNT162b2 or mRNA-1273 vaccine was given to participants in two doses.

Study-wide results and caveats: It was observed that, in convalescent patients, a median around 87% of reactive clones arose only post-vaccination.

Treatment specified: approximately 9-day PBMC culture with coronavirus spike peptide pools or control peptides (ViraFEST assay). V shed 1 base, J shed 7 bases, and the junction held 3 bases outside the gene matches. This CDR3 is 15 amino acids long. Cultured CD4+ T cell DNA underwent sequencing with the Oncomine TCR Beta short-read assay. TCRdb re-called the PCR reads with MiXCR, one entry per CDR3 protein. There are 15,000 or so distinct CDR3 sequences in the sample; about 60% occur only once, and 11% lies in the top ten. The specimen sequenced was CD4+ T cells from blood, cultured in vitro. This chain uses TRBV12-3 or TRBV12-4 with TRBJ2-3; 12 positions match TRBD2. This clonotype was sampled from a human donor who had recovered from COVID-19. As DNA, the CDR3 is TGTGCCAGCAGTTTAGAGACTAGCGGGAGTCATACGCAGTATTTT. Protein product: CASSLETSGSHTQYF.